What follows are 19 T cell receptor beta chains derived from one specimen sequenced in a study of blood T cell repertoires in COVID-19. Here immunoSEQ multiplex PCR was the method, and the copy in TCRdb shows in-frame clones only, minus some. The sample lists about 300,000 clones, roughly 87% occurring once. The material sequenced was PBMCs or T cells enriched from blood (not recorded which). The receptors shown here come from a woman under 40 who had recovered from COVID-19.

The chain joins TRBV11-3 to TRBJ1-1; TRBD1 matches at 10 bases. The V gene end was trimmed by 3 bases and the J gene end by 6 bases; junction bases not matched to a gene: 4. This CDR3 is built from 14 residues. Germline V CDR1 and CDR2: SGHNT, YENEEA. The CDR3 is CASSLGQGSAEAFF. The CDR3, as DNA: TGTGCCAGCAGCTTGGGACAGGGGAGCGCTGAAGCTTTCTTT.

The genes are TRBV14 and TRBJ1-4; perhaps TRBD1 as D (5 bases). Germline V CDR1 and CDR2: SGHDN, FVKESK. The CDR3 extends over 16 amino acids. V lost 4 bases and J 4 bases, leaving 16 bases between the germline ends. The CDR3 sequence: CASSPAGARVNEKLFF. The CDR3, as DNA: TGTGCCAGCAGCCCGGCTGGGGCCAGGGTTAATGAAAAACTGTTTTTT.

This clone was seen once. The rearrangement joins TRBV12-5 to TRBJ1-1; D perhaps matches TRBD1 (5 bases). Germline loops: CDR1 LGHNT, CDR2 FRNRAP. This CDR3 is built from 13 residues. The V end lost 6 bases, the J end lost 0 bases, and 8 bases lay between the germline ends. In nucleotides, the CDR3 is TGTGCTAGTGGGACAGACCTGAACACTGAAGCTTTCTTT. The encoded protein is CASGTDLNTEAFF.

The table lists this clone with a count of one. V and J are TRBV5-4 and TRBJ2-7, with 8 bases that match TRBD1. In germline, CDR1 is SGHNT, CDR2 YYREEE (reference sequence). CDR3 size: 14 residues. Trimming removed 4 bases from V and 7 bases from J; junction bases left unmatched: 10. This CDR3 reads CASSLGQGGREQYF. The CDR3 nucleotides are TGTGCCAGCAGCCTCGGACAGGGCGGTCGGGAGCAGTACTTC.

The J gene is TRBJ2-5, the V gene TRBV7-3; D is ambiguous. Germline V gives CDR1 SGHTA, CDR2 FQGTGA. The CDR3 contains 13 residues. The ends were cut back, 2 bases at V and 5 bases at J, with 9 bases in the middle. The CDR3 reads CASSLALGETQYF. CDR3 in DNA: TGTGCCAGCAGCTTAGCCCTCGGTGAGACCCAGTACTTC.

The V call is TRBV6-1, the J call TRBJ2-7; 10 positions match TRBD2. CDR1 is MNHNS and CDR2 is SASEGT in the germline V gene. The CDR3 runs 17 residues. The V segment lost 2 bases and the J segment 2 bases; nucleotides outside the gene matches: 9. This CDR3 is CASSELAGASETYEQYF. CDR3 DNA sequence: TGTGCCAGCAGTGAACTAGCGGGGGCCTCGGAAACCTACGAGCAGTACTTC.

The chain joins TRBV30 to TRBJ1-2; 12 positions match TRBD1. The CDR3 totals 15 residues. The trim removed 0 bases at V and 8 bases at J, leaving 7 bases unmatched. CDR1 GTSNPN and CDR2 SVGIG come from the germline V gene (reference sequence). The CDR3 is CAWSVKGTGGFGYTF. The CDR3 DNA follows: TGTGCCTGGAGTGTAAAGGGGACAGGGGGCTTCGGCTACACCTTC.

This clone was seen only once. The rearrangement uses TRBV3-1 (or the pseudogene TRBV3-2) and TRBJ1-1, with no clear D. This CDR3 region has 14 residues. CDR1 and CDR2 from the germline V gene are LGHDT and YNNKEL (reference sequence). Trimming shortened V by 0 bases and J by 5 bases, and 10 bases separated the two germline ends. CDR3: CASSQDSGRTEAFF. Written as DNA, the CDR3 is TGTGCCAGCAGCCAAGATTCGGGAAGGACTGAAGCTTTCTTT.

The table lists this clone with a count of one. The chain combines TRBV3-1 (or the pseudogene TRBV3-2) with TRBJ1-4; D is uncertain. The CDR3 extends over 15 amino acids. V shed 1 base and J shed 7 bases, with 13 bases lying between them. Germline CDR1 and CDR2: LGHDT and YNNKEL (reference sequence). This CDR3 reads CASSQAGLRGEKLFF. The CDR3 DNA follows: TGTGCCAGCAGCCAAGCTGGGCTCCGGGGTGAAAAACTGTTTTTT.

The chain is built from TRBV7-8 and TRBJ1-5; no reliable D call. In germline, CDR1 is SGHVS, CDR2 FQNEAQ. V lost 1 base to trimming and J lost 0 bases, with 10 bases between them. This CDR3 is built from 16 residues. For the CDR3, the DNA is TGTGCCAGCAGCTTAGAAGGAGCCTATAGCAATCAGCCCCAGCATTTT. Encoded protein: CASSLEGAYSNQPQHF.

The V call is TRBV6-4, the J call TRBJ2-1; 12 positions agree with TRBD1. The CDR3 is 17 residues long. V trimming: 6 bases; J trimming: 11 bases; junction bases outside the gene matches: 17. Germline CDR1 MRHNA, CDR2 SNTAGT. This chain's CDR3 is CASSPGTGGTPGMKQFF. In DNA form, the CDR3 reads TGTGCCAGCAGCCCTGGGACAGGGGGCACCCCCGGAATGAAGCAGTTCTTC.

The gene calls are TRBV5-1 and TRBJ1-6, with D perhaps matching TRBD1 (5 bases). Trimming cost V 5 bases and J 3 bases, with 15 bases left between them. The CDR3 consists of 16 residues. Per the germline V gene, CDR1 is SGHRS and CDR2 is YFSETQ. CDR3 amino acids: CASRLSTADYNSPLHF. The CDR3 coding sequence is TGCGCCAGCAGGTTATCGACAGCAGACTATAATTCACCCCTCCACTTT.

This clone was seen just once. The chain carries TRBV30 and TRBJ2-1; tentative D call: TRBD1 (6 bases). Germline V gene data show CDR1 as GTSNPN and CDR2 as SVGIG (reference sequence). V gave up 5 bases and J gave up 15 bases, with 20 bases separating them. The CDR3 runs to 12 residues. The chain's CDR3 is CAWGIRDNGRFF. CDR3 in DNA: TGTGCCTGGGGCATTCGGGACAACGGGCGGTTCTTC.

The table lists this clone with a few counts. V usage is TRBV12-3 or TRBV12-4 and J usage is TRBJ1-2, with a possible D match to TRBD1 (5 bases). Trimming pared 3 bases from V and 7 bases from J, leaving 12 bases between. This CDR3 region has 13 residues. The CDR3: CASSFTGGGGYTF. In nucleotides, the CDR3 is TGTGCCAGCAGTTTTACAGGCGGCGGTGGCTACACCTTC.

The chain recombines TRBV5-4 with TRBJ2-7, with 8 bases matching TRBD1. The CDR3 consists of 17 residues. J was trimmed by 1 base and V by 0 bases; bases with no gene match: 9. Germline V gives CDR1 SGHNT, CDR2 YYREEE (reference sequence). The CDR3 reads CASSLGFRGLGSYEQYF. CDR3 nucleotides: TGTGCCAGCAGCTTGGGCTTCAGGGGGCTGGGGTCCTACGAGCAGTACTTC.

This clone showed up just a few times. This rearrangement joins TRBV7-8 to TRBJ1-5, with D hard to call. The ends were cut back, 1 base at V and 11 bases at J, with 12 bases in the middle. Germline-derived CDR1 and CDR2 are SGHVS and FQNEAQ. The CDR3 spans 13 residues. The CDR3: CASSLDRAGSQHF. CDR3 bases: TGTGCCAGCAGCTTAGACCGCGCGGGGTCCCAGCATTTT.

V gene TRBV6-6 combines with J gene TRBJ1-2; D perhaps matches TRBD1 (6 bases). V shed 5 bases and J shed 5 bases, with 21 bases lying between them. The CDR3 runs to 16 residues. Germline-derived CDR1 and CDR2 are MNHNY and SVGAGI (reference sequence). CDR3 in amino acids: CASSRSRQVIKYGYTF. DNA for the CDR3: TGTGCCAGCAGTCGATCCAGACAGGTGATTAAATATGGCTACACCTTC.

The V gene is TRBV10-3, the J gene TRBJ2-2, with 8 bases identical to TRBD1. With 8 bases clipped from V and 4 bases from J, the junction kept 3 bases outside the gene matches. CDR1 is ENHRY and CDR2 is SYGVKD in the germline V gene. The CDR3 totals 13 residues. This CDR3 is CAIPGGVTGELFF. The CDR3, as DNA: TGTGCCATCCCAGGGGGCGTCACCGGGGAGCTGTTTTTT.

The chain uses TRBV5-5 and TRBJ1-6; TRBD1 matches 9 bases. This CDR3 contains 16 residues. V gave up 5 bases and J gave up 7 bases; unmatched junction bases: 10. Germline V CDR1 and CDR2: SGHKS, YYEKEE (reference sequence). The DNA for the CDR3 is TGTGCCAGCAGACCCCAGGACAGGGGACTGAATTCACCCCTCCACTTT. Amino acids: CASRPQDRGLNSPLHF. The full variable domain, with the rest looked up from reference TRBV5-5 and TRBJ1-6, is DAGVTQSPTHLIKTRGQQVTLRCSPISGHKSVSWYQQVLGQGPQFIFQYYEKEERGRGNFPDRFSARQFPNYSSELNVNALLLGDSALYLCASRPQDRGLNSPLHFGNGTRLTVT.